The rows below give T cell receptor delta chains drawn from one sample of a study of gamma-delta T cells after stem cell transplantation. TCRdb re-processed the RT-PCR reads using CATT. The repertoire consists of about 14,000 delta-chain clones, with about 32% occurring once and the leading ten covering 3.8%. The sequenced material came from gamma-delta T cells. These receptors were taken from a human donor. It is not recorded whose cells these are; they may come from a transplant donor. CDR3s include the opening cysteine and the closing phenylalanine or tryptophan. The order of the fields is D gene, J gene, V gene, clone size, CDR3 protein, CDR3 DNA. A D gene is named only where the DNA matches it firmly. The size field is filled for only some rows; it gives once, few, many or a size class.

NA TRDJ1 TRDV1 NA CALGELSPPHRPYTDKLIF TGTGCTCTTGGGGAACTTAGCCCTCCGCACAGGCCGTACACCGATAAACTCATCTTT
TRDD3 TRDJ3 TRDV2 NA CACDTVGIDPLSWDTRQMFF TGTGCCTGTGACACCGTGGGGATAGATCCTCTATCCTGGGACACCCGACAGATGTTTTTC
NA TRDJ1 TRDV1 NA CALGESLLSLLGGTDKLIF TGTGCTCTTGGGGAATCCCTCCTCTCCCTACTGGGTGGGACCGATAAACTCATCTTT
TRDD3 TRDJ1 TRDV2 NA CAREYWGNDKLIF TGTGCCCGTGAGTACTGGGGGAACGATAAACTCATCTTT
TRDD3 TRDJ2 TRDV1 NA CALGEYLLLWDTPSRTAQLFF TGTGCTCTTGGGGAATACCTCCTACTTTGGGATACGCCCTCAAGGACAGCACAACTCTTCTTT
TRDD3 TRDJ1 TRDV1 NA CALGYPPSTRGVEWGYGADKLIF TGTGCTCTTGGATACCCCCCCTCTACGCGGGGGGTGGAATGGGGATACGGGGCTGATAAACTCATCTTT
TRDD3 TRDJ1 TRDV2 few CACDEKYWGTPKLIF TGTGCCTGTGACGAAAAATACTGGGGGACGCCTAAACTCATCTTT
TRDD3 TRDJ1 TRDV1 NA CALGEHASSGVLGDTKVSDKLIF TGTGCTCTTGGGGAGCATGCTTCTTCCGGAGTACTGGGGGATACAAAAGTATCCGATAAACTCATCTTT
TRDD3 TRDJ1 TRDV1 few CALGEHLGGYGCRLIF TGTGCTCTTGGGGAACACTTAGGGGGATACGGATGTAGACTCATCTTT
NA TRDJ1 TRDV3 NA CASDPPPHDPYTDKLIF TGTGCCTCCGACCCGCCCCCCCATGACCCTTACACCGATAAACTCATCTTT
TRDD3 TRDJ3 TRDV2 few CACDTAGGPSSWDTRQMFF TGTGCCTGTGACACCGCTGGGGGCCCGAGCTCCTGGGACACCCGACAGATGTTTTTC
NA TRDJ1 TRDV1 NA CAIGQTRSAAVDFKGKLIF TGTGCTATTGGGCAAACTAGGTCCGCAGCGGTGGACTTTAAGGGTAAACTCATCTTT
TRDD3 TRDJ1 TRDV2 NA CACDPWGNTDKLIF TGTGCCTGTGACCCTTGGGGGAACACCGATAAACTCATCTTT
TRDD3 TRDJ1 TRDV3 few CAFLLPLGDTGLDTDKLIF TGTGCCTTTTTACTTCCTCTGGGGGATACCGGCCTGGACACCGATAAACTCATCTTT
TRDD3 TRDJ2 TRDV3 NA CAFLRWGINLTAQLFF TGTGCCTTCCTACGCTGGGGGATCAATTTGACAGCACAACTCTTCTTT
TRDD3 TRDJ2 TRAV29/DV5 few CAASRPSPTGGEGDLTAQLFF TGTGCAGCAAGCCGGCCTTCCCCCACTGGGGGAGAGGGAGATTTGACAGCACAACTCTTCTTT
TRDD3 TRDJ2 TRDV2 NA CAPFRAGIRRNQLFF TGTGCCCCATTCCGAGCGGGGATACGCAGAAATCAACTCTTCTTT
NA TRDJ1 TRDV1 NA CALGEQGPSTRMGVRGGSDKLIF TGTGCTCTTGGGGAACAAGGGCCCAGCACCAGGATGGGGGTACGTGGGGGTTCCGATAAACTCATCTTT
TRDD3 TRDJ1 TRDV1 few CALGEPIFSGGGGYGTDKLIF TGTGCTCTTGGGGAACCCATTTTTTCGGGTGGTGGGGGATACGGCACCGATAAACTCATCTTT
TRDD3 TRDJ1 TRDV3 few CALFTACFLPFTGGYAAPDKLIF TGTGCCTTGTTTACCGCTTGTTTCCTACCTTTCACTGGGGGATACGCGGCCCCGGATAAACTCATCTTT
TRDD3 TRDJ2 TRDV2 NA CACVLGDTAQLFF TGTGCCTGTGTACTGGGGGATACCGCACAACTCTTCTTT
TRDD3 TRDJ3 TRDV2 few CACDTGGYRPWDTRQMFF TGTGCCTGTGACACCGGGGGATACCGACCCTGGGACACCCGACAGATGTTTTTC